Listed here are 14 T cell receptor beta chains from one sample, sequenced in a study of monozygotic twins with inflammatory bowel disease. Reanalyzing the 5' RACE reads, TCRdb keeps one entry per CDR3 protein, without DNA. Recorded for this sample: 200,000 to 250,000 distinct CDR3 sequences. The sample was blood. Receptors originate from a human donor with ulcerative colitis or Crohn's disease, or a healthy co-twin of an affected twin (not recorded which).

The chain's CDR3 is CAVSDPTGANTEAFF. V is TRBV10-3 and J is TRBJ1-1; TCRdb lists TRBD1, though no DNA is available to test this call. Looked up from germline, CDR1 is ENHRY and CDR2 is SYGVKD. This CDR3 contains 15 residues.

The V and J genes are TRBV4-1 and TRBJ1-2; TCRdb calls TRBD1, which cannot be checked without DNA. The CDR3 covers 15 residues. Germline V gene data show CDR1 as MGHRA and CDR2 as YSYEKL. The CDR3 spells CASSPPGTGDGGYTF.

The chain joins TRBV7-2 to TRBJ1-3. The CDR3 totals 12 residues. Germline values: CDR1 SGHTA, CDR2 FQGNSA. The CDR3 region is CASGGWENTIYF.

The gene calls are TRBV7-2 and TRBJ2-3; TCRdb designates TRBD1, a call that cannot be tested without DNA. Germline CDR1 reads SGHTA; CDR2 reads FQGNSA. This CDR3 has 15 amino acids. The CDR3 is CASSSRTGTTDTQYF.

This rearrangement joins TRBV28 to TRBJ1-5; TCRdb's assignment of TRBD1 cannot be checked, as there is no DNA. Germline V gene data show CDR1 as MDHEN and CDR2 as SYDVKM. The CDR3 is made up of 17 amino acids. The CDR3 is CASSWFPGQGSNQPQHF.

The J gene is TRBJ2-3, the V gene TRBV5-1; TCRdb picks TRBD1, but there is no DNA to check that call. Germline V gene data show CDR1 as SGHRS and CDR2 as YFSETQ. The CDR3 has 15 residues. The CDR3 reads CASSSGQGSADTQYF.

J is TRBJ1-2 and V is TRBV7-9; the D call of TRBD1 rests on TCRdb alone, since no DNA is present to check it. The germline gives CDR1 SEHNR, CDR2 FQNEAQ (reference sequence). The CDR3 has 15 residues. This chain's CDR3 is CASSPKGQSNYGYTF.

This chain uses TRBV6-6 with TRBJ1-1. CDR3 length: 13 residues. The germline CDR1 and CDR2 sequences are MNHNY and SVGAGI (reference sequence). The CDR3 region is CASSLPSSDEAFF.

The V and J genes are TRBV3-1 and TRBJ2-2; no DNA is available, so the TRBD2 call from TCRdb remains unchecked. Germline V gene data show CDR1 as LGHDT and CDR2 as YNNKEL (reference sequence). The CDR3 has 16 amino acids. The CDR3: CASSRRLAGDTGELFF.

V usage is TRBV7-6 and J usage is TRBJ2-3; the TCRdb call, TRBD2, lacks DNA for checking. This CDR3 is 17 amino acids long. Germline CDR1 and CDR2: SGHVS and FNYEAQ. CDR3 in amino acids: CASSLSGRLAGGDTQYF.

The V call is TRBV10-3, the J call TRBJ2-1. This CDR3 is 12 amino acids long. Germline V gene lookup returns CDR1 ENHRY and CDR2 SYGVKD. The chain's CDR3 is CAIRNRGNEQFF.

V and J are TRBV30 and TRBJ1-1; TCRdb's D call of TRBD1 is untestable without DNA. Germline CDR1 GTSNPN, CDR2 SVGIG (reference sequence). The CDR3 is made up of 13 amino acids. CDR3 in amino acids: CAWRLRGLTEAFF.

The chain links TRBV5-1 to TRBJ1-1; TCRdb reports TRBD1, a call that lacks DNA to check it against. This CDR3 has 16 residues. The germline CDR1 and CDR2 sequences are SGHRS and YFSETQ. CDR3 in amino acids: CASSFPLTGVNTEAFF.

The CDR3 protein is CASLKAAARQYNEQFF. V gene TRBV7-2 combines with J gene TRBJ2-1; TCRdb's D gene call, TRBD1, goes unchecked for lack of DNA. Germline CDR1 is SGHTA and CDR2 is FQGNSA. CDR3 size: 16 residues.